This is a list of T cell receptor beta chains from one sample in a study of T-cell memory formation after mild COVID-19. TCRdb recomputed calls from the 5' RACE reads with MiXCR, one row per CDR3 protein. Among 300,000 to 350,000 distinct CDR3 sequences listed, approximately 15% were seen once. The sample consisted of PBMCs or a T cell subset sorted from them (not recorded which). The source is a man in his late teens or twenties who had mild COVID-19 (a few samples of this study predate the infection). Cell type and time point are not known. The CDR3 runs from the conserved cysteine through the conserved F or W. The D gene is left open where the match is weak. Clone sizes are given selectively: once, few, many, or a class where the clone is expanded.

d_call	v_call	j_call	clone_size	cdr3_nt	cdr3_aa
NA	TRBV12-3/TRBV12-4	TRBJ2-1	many	TGTGCCAGCAACAGAGACAGGCCCTCCTACAATGAGCAGTTCTTC	CASNRDRPSYNEQFF
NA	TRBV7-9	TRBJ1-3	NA	TGTGCCAGCAGCTTAGCGCTCCGACGACAGGGAAACACCATATATTTT	CASSLALRRQGNTIYF
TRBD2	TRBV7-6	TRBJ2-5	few	TGTGCCAGCAGCGAACCTTGGGGGGGGATGGAGACCCAGTACTTC	CASSEPWGGMETQYF
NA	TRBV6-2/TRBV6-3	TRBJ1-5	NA	TGTGCCACACAGGATTTTAGCAATCAGCCCCAGCATTTT	CATQDFSNQPQHF
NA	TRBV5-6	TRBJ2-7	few	TGTGCCAGCAGCCTGACAGGTAGGAGCTCCTACGAGCAGTACTTC	CASSLTGRSSYEQYF
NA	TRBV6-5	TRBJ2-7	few	TGTGCCAGCAGTTACCGTCGCGGTGGGTCCGAGCAGTACTTC	CASSYRRGGSEQYF
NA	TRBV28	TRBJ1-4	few	TGTGCCAGCAGTTTTACCGGGGCCAGCTGGGGTGAAAAACTGTTTTTT	CASSFTGASWGEKLFF
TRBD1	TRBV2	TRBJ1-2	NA	TGTGCCAGTACCCAGGGGACAGGGGGCAGCTATGGCTACACCTTC	CASTQGTGGSYGYTF
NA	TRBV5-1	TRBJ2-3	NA	TGCGCCAGCAGCTTGGCCCTATGGGAGGATACGCAGTATTTT	CASSLALWEDTQYF
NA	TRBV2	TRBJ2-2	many	TGTGCCAGCAGTTGGGCCGGGGAGCTGTTTTTT	CASSWAGELFF
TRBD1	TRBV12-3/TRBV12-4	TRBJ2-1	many	TGTGCCAGCCGAGAGACAGGGTTGGATGAGCAGTTCTTC	CASRETGLDEQFF
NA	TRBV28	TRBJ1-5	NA	TGTGCCAGCAGTTTTGGGGGCGAGGGCAATCAGCCCCAGCATTTT	CASSFGGEGNQPQHF
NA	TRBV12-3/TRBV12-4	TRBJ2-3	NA	TGTGCCAGCAGTGCGGGGGCCCGGCATCATACGCAGTATTTT	CASSAGARHHTQYF
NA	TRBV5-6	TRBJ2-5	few	TGTGCCAGCAGCTTGGAGGGGGGGCTAGAGACCCAGTACTTC	CASSLEGGLETQYF
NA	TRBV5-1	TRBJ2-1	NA	TGCGCCAGCAGCTTCGACGGGACGGCCTACAATGAGCAGTTCTTC	CASSFDGTAYNEQFF
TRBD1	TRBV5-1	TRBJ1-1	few	TGCGCCAGCAGCCCTGGACAGGGGGGTTATAACACTGAAGCTTTCTTT	CASSPGQGGYNTEAFF
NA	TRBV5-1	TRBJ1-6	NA	TGCGCCAGCAGCCCTGGGACTGGTTCACCCCTCCACTTT	CASSPGTGSPLHF
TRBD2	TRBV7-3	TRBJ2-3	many	TGTGCCAGCAGCCTGGGTACTAGCGGGGGTTTCACAGATACGCAGTATTTT	CASSLGTSGGFTDTQYF
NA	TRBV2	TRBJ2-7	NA	TGTGCCAGCACAGTCAGGACGTGGCACGAGCAGTACTTC	CASTVRTWHEQYF
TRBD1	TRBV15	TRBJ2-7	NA	TGTGCCACCAGCAGAGATACAGGGACAGGGAACGAGCAGTACTTC	CATSRDTGTGNEQYF
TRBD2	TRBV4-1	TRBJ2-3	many	TGCGCCAGCAGCCGTAGTGGAGCGCGGGGGGGGGAGGCGGATACGCAGTATTTT	CASSRSGARGGEADTQYF
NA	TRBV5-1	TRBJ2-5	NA	TGCGCCAGCAGCTTGGGGGGGCTCGTAGAGACCCAGTACTTC	CASSLGGLVETQYF
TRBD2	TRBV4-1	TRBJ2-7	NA	TGCGCCAGCTCCGATAGCGGGACCGCCTACGAGCAGTACTTC	CASSDSGTAYEQYF
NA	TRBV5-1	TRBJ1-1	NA	TGCGCCAGCCGGGATACAGCGAACACTGAAGCTTTCTTT	CASRDTANTEAFF
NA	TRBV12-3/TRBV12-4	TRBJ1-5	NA	TGTGCCAGCACTTTCGGCAATCAGCCCCAGCATTTT	CASTFGNQPQHF
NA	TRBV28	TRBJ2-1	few	TGTGCCAGCAGTTTGGGACCCGCGTACAATGAGCAGTTCTTC	CASSLGPAYNEQFF
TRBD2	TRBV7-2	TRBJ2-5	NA	TGTGCCAGCAGCCAATCGGGGGGTCAAGAGACCCAGTACTTC	CASSQSGGQETQYF
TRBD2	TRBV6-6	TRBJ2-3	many	TGTGCCAGCAGATCCGGTCTAGCGGGGCGCACAGATACGCAGTATTTT	CASRSGLAGRTDTQYF
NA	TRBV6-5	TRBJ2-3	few	TGTGCCAGCAGTTACTCGAGCACTGGCACAGATACGCAGTATTTT	CASSYSSTGTDTQYF
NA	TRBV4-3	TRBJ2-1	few	TGCGCCAGCAGCCAAGATCAAACTAGCAAGAATGAGCAGTTCTTC	CASSQDQTSKNEQFF
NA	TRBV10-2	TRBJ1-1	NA	TGCGCCAGCAGTGAGTCTCGGACGGACACTGAAGCTTTCTTT	CASSESRTDTEAFF
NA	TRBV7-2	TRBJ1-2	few	TGTGCCAGCAGCCCCTACGGGGGCCTTACCTATGGCTACACCTTC	CASSPYGGLTYGYTF
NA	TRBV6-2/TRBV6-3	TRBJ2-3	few	TGTGCCAGCAGACCTACCGGAACCAGGGGCGGCGCAGATACGCAGTATTTT	CASRPTGTRGGADTQYF
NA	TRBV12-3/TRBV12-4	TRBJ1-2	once	TGTGCCAGCAGTTTACGTCGGACAGATGGCTACACCTTC	CASSLRRTDGYTF
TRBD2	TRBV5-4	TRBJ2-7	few	TGTGCCAGCAGATCTGCTAGCGGGGGGTACGAGCAGTACTTC	CASRSASGGYEQYF
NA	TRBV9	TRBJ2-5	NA	TGTGCCAGCAGCGTAGGGACTCTAGTTCAAGAGACCCAGTACTTC	CASSVGTLVQETQYF
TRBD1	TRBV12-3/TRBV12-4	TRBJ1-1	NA	TGTGCCAGCAGTCCCCAACAGGGGGTTGACACTGAAGCTTTCTTT	CASSPQQGVDTEAFF
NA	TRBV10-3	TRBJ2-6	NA	TGTGCCATCAGTCTTACGGGGTCTGGGGCCAACGTCCTGACTTTC	CAISLTGSGANVLTF
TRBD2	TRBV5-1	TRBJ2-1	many	TGCGCCAGCAAAGAGACTAGCGGGGTTGAGCAGTTCTTC	CASKETSGVEQFF
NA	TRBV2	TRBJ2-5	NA	TGTGCCAGTTCGGGATCCGCGGCGGAGACCCAGTACTTC	CASSGSAAETQYF
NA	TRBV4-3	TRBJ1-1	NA	TGCGCCAGCAGCCACGATGACACCTTCGGCGAAGCTTTCTTT	CASSHDDTFGEAFF
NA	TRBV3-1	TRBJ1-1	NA	TGTGCCAGCAGCCAAGGACGTTTGGGGACTGAAGCTTTCTTT	CASSQGRLGTEAFF
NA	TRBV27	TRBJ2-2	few	TGTGCCAGCACTGACCTTACCGGGCTGAACACCGGGGAGCTGTTTTTT	CASTDLTGLNTGELFF
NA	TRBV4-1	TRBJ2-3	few	TGCGCCAGCAGCCAAGGGGCGCAACGGGCAGATACGCAGTATTTT	CASSQGAQRADTQYF
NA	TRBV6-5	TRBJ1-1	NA	TGTGCCAGCAGTTACGGGGTAACGGCGAGGACTGAAGCTTTCTTT	CASSYGVTARTEAFF
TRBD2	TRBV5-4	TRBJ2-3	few	TGTGCCAGCAGCCCCGGAGGGACTACGCGCACAGATACGCAGTATTTT	CASSPGGTTRTDTQYF
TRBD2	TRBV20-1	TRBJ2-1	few	TGCAGTGCTAGAGATCGGCTAGCGGGGGGTCATGAGCAGTTCTTC	CSARDRLAGGHEQFF
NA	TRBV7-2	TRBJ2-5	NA	TGTGCCAGCAGCTCCAGACTGACACAAGAGACCCAGTACTTC	CASSSRLTQETQYF
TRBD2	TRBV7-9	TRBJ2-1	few	TGTGCCAGCAGCGCCCCTGAGCGGGGGAGGAGTGAGCAGTTCTTC	CASSAPERGRSEQFF
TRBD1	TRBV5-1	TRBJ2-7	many	TGCGCCAGCAGCCTCCTTTCAGGGGGTTCCTACGAGCAGTACTTC	CASSLLSGGSYEQYF
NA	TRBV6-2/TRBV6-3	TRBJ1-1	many	TGTGCCAGCAATTATGGCAGCCGTCGGGTTTCCGCTTTCTTT	CASNYGSRRVSAFF
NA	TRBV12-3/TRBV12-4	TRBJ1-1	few	TGTGCCAGCGCCCGCATGGAGTTGAACACTGAAGCTTTCTTT	CASARMELNTEAFF
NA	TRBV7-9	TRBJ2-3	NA	TGTGCCAGCAGCTTAGGTTTGCGGGACACAGATACGCAGTATTTT	CASSLGLRDTDTQYF
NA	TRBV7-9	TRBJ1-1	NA	TGTGCCAGCAGCTTAGAACAGGGCTCTGAAGCTTTCTTT	CASSLEQGSEAFF
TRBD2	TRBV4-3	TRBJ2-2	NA	TGCGCCAGCAGCCAAGGCGGGGGGACTAACACCGGGGAGCTGTTTTTT	CASSQGGGTNTGELFF
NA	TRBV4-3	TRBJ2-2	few	TGCGCCAGCAGCCAAGTAGGGTATGCCGGGGAGCTGTTTTTT	CASSQVGYAGELFF
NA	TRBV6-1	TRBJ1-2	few	TGTGCCAGCAGCGGAGACAGGAGGGTTGGCTACACCTTC	CASSGDRRVGYTF
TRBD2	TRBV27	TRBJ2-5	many	TGTGCCCGCTCTAGCGGGGGGGCCGGTTTGTTAGAGACCCAGTACTTC	CARSSGGAGLLETQYF